The 25 T cell receptor beta chains given below trace back to one sample, sequenced in a study of blood T cell repertoires in COVID-19. Assay used: immunoSEQ multiplex PCR; TCRdb lists only in-frame clones, some missing. Of about 210,000 clones in the sample, 65% to 90% are singletons; the top ten hold more than 2%. The source material was peripheral blood. The receptors shown here come from a woman in her 70s with COVID-19, enrolled during active disease.

The J gene is TRBJ1-1, the V gene TRBV7-8; D remains ambiguous. Trimming pared 1 base from V and 3 bases from J, leaving 9 bases between. The CDR3 is made up of 14 amino acids. Germline V gene sequence: CDR1 SGHVS, CDR2 FQNEAQ. The CDR3 loop is CASSLDTRDTEAFF. In DNA form, the CDR3 reads TGTGCCAGCAGCTTAGATACGCGGGACACTGAAGCTTTCTTT.

This clone was counted only a few times. The V gene is TRBV5-4, the J gene TRBJ1-2; TRBD1 might be the D (5 bases). In germline, CDR1 is SGHNT, CDR2 YYREEE (reference sequence). V was trimmed by 4 bases and J by 2 bases, leaving 15 bases between them. This CDR3 has 15 residues. Here the CDR3 DNA reads TGTGCCAGCAGCCTCCCCTTGACAGCCAACTATGGCTACACCTTC. Its protein product is CASSLPLTANYGYTF.

J is TRBJ1-1 and V is TRBV9; TRBD1 might be the D (6 bases). The length of the CDR3 is 15 residues. Looked up from germline, CDR1 is SGDLS and CDR2 is YYNGEE. V lost 4 bases, J lost 5 bases, and 18 bases lay in between. CDR3 DNA sequence: TGTGCCAGCAGCCCCTATCCTAGGGGGAGAACTGAAGCTTTCTTT. It encodes CASSPYPRGRTEAFF. Using reference TRBV9 and TRBJ1-1 for the parts outside the CDR3, the full variable domain is DSGVTQTPKHLITATGQRVTLRCSPRSGDLSVYWYQQSLDQGLQFLIQYYNGEERAKGNILERFSAQQFPDLHSELNLSSLELGDSALYFCASSPYPRGRTEAFFGQGTRLTVV.

J is TRBJ2-3 and V is TRBV9; TRBD2 is a possible D gene (5 bases). The CDR3 spans 16 residues. Germline V gene sequence: CDR1 SGDLS, CDR2 YYNGEE. The ends were cut back, 4 bases at V and 0 bases at J, with 15 bases in the middle. The CDR3 protein is CASSPQWRASTDTQYF. DNA for the CDR3: TGTGCCAGCAGCCCTCAATGGCGGGCTAGCACAGATACGCAGTATTTT.

This clone came up many times. The rearrangement joins TRBV12-3 or TRBV12-4 to TRBJ1-2, with D perhaps matching TRBD1 (6 bases). Trimming removed 7 bases at V and 4 bases at J, with 13 bases between. The CDR3 contains 13 residues. The CDR3 reads CASTLDRLYGYTF. For the CDR3, the DNA is TGTGCCAGCACCCTCGACAGGCTCTATGGCTACACCTTC.

J is TRBJ1-1 and V is TRBV5-1, with a possible D match to TRBD1 (6 bases). The germline CDR1 and CDR2 sequences are SGHRS and YFSETQ. V gave up 4 bases and J gave up 1 base, with 14 bases separating them. The CDR3 loop spans 15 amino acids. CDR3 nucleotides: TGCGCCAGCAGCCCTGGGGGGGCCCAGAACACTGAAGCTTTCTTT. It yields the protein CASSPGGAQNTEAFF.

This clone occurred once. The CDR3 sequence: CASSQGDRETGELFF. CDR3 nucleotides: TGTGCCAGCAGCCAAGGGGACAGGGAGACCGGGGAGCTGTTTTTT. The chain couples TRBV4-2 to TRBJ2-2; 9 bases match TRBD1. Germline trimming cut 1 base from V and 5 bases from J; bases unmatched to any gene: 2. Germline values: CDR1 LGHNA, CDR2 YNFKEQ. This CDR3 has 15 residues.

The CDR3 loop reads CASSQAGLALYNEQFF. The CDR3 DNA is TGTGCCAGCAGCCAAGCAGGACTAGCGCTGTACAATGAGCAGTTCTTC. The chain uses TRBV3-1 (or the pseudogene TRBV3-2) and TRBJ2-1, with TRBD2 matching over 9 bases. The CDR3 sequence is 16 residues long. Losses at the gene ends were 1 base for V and 4 bases for J; bases not matched to a gene: 5. The germline V gene encodes CDR1 LGHDT and CDR2 YNNKEL (reference sequence).

This sequence joins TRBV7-9 and TRBJ2-5, with 8 bases fitting TRBD2. The germline V gene encodes CDR1 SEHNR and CDR2 FQNEAQ (reference sequence). The CDR3 has 15 residues. The trim removed 3 bases at V and 3 bases at J, leaving 6 bases unmatched. This CDR3 is CASSLGAGAEETQYF. The CDR3 region has the DNA TGTGCCAGCAGCTTGGGAGCGGGGGCGGAAGAGACCCAGTACTTC.

This chain joins TRBV5-1 and TRBJ1-5; 11 bases align to TRBD1. The CDR3 is 15 amino acids. With 4 bases clipped from V and 5 bases from J, the junction kept 5 bases outside the gene matches. The V gene's germline CDR1 is SGHRS and CDR2 YFSETQ. The CDR3 loop reads CASSVGQGADQPQHF. Here the CDR3 DNA reads TGCGCCAGCAGCGTCGGACAGGGGGCCGATCAGCCCCAGCATTTT.

The chain couples TRBV4-1 to TRBJ2-1, with D unclear. Germline V gene lookup returns CDR1 MGHRA and CDR2 YSYEKL. The CDR3 contains 16 residues. The V gene lost 2 bases and the J gene lost 4 bases, with 15 bases spanning the gap. The CDR3 nucleotides are TGCGCCAGCAGCCAATCTAAAACCAACAGATACAATGAGCAGTTCTTC. Amino acid sequence: CASSQSKTNRYNEQFF.

Details on this clone: The junction and the germline gene differ at one end; a read error may be behind it. V is TRBV7-7 and J is TRBJ2-1, with 9 bases identical to TRBD2. Germline-derived CDR1 and CDR2 are SSHAT and FNYEAQ (reference sequence). The CDR3 is 16 amino acids. The CDR3 DNA reads as TGTGCTAGCAGCCCGACGGGTCTAGCGGGACGCAATGAGCAGTTCTTC. It yields the protein CASSPTGLAGRNEQFF.

The chain is built from TRBV10-3 and TRBJ2-5, with a weak D call TRBD2 (6 bases). This CDR3 region has 14 residues. The V end lost 3 bases, the J end lost 4 bases, and 12 bases lay between the germline ends. Germline CDR1 is ENHRY and CDR2 is SYGVKD. CDR3 in amino acids: CAISDTTSGETQYF. CDR3 bases: TGTGCCATCAGTGACACGACTAGTGGAGAGACCCAGTACTTC.

This clone was seen a single time. This chain joins TRBV27 and TRBJ1-2; 12 bases line up with TRBD1. With V trimmed by 3 bases and J by 2 bases, 7 bases remained unmatched. The CDR3 is 17 amino acids. CDR1 MNHEY and CDR2 SMNVEV come from the germline V gene (reference sequence). The CDR3 loop is CASSFFQGTGGNYGYTF. CDR3 in DNA: TGTGCCAGCAGTTTCTTTCAAGGGACAGGGGGCAACTATGGCTACACCTTC.

This clone was seen more than once but under ten times. Other nucleotide sequences from this sample produce the same CDR3. This rearrangement joins TRBV7-2 to TRBJ1-5; 10 bases line up with TRBD1. The V gene's germline CDR1 is SGHTA and CDR2 FQGNSA. The V and J ends lost 6 bases and 4 bases, in that order; junction bases with no gene match: 3. The CDR3 has 14 amino acids. CDR3 DNA sequence: TGTGCCAGCAGTCGGACAGGGGGGAATCAGCCCCAGCATTTT. It codes for CASSRTGGNQPQHF.

This CDR3 is CASSQDSAVSTEAFF. The CDR3 bases are TGCGCCAGCAGCCAAGATTCCGCGGTTAGCACTGAAGCTTTCTTT. This chain connects TRBV4-1 to TRBJ1-1; D is unclear. The CDR3 runs to 15 residues. Trimming pared 0 bases from V and 4 bases from J, leaving 12 bases between. Germline V gives CDR1 MGHRA, CDR2 YSYEKL.

The chain employs TRBV9 and TRBJ1-1, with D maybe TRBD1 (6 bases). Trimming removed 0 bases at V and 1 base at J, with 13 bases between. CDR1 and CDR2 (germline): SGDLS, YYNGEE. The CDR3 extends over 16 amino acids. The CDR3 region is CASSVVPRGANTEAFF. CDR3 nucleotides: TGTGCCAGCAGCGTAGTCCCCCGGGGGGCGAACACTGAAGCTTTCTTT.

The J gene is TRBJ1-5, the V gene TRBV9, with D unclear. V gave up 0 bases and J gave up 4 bases, with 11 bases separating them. Per the germline V gene, CDR1 is SGDLS and CDR2 is YYNGEE. CDR3 length equals 15 residues. The CDR3, as DNA: TGTGCCAGCAGCGTAGACCCGGGTAGTAATCAGCCCCAGCATTTT. This sequence encodes CASSVDPGSNQPQHF.

The chain is built from TRBV6-5 and TRBJ1-1; D is undetermined. V lost 0 bases to trimming and J lost 1 base, with 9 bases between them. The germline V gene has CDR1 MNHEY and CDR2 SVGAGI. The CDR3 is 15 amino acids. CDR3 nucleotides: TGTGCCAGCAGTTACTCTCTCGCGGGGAACACTGAAGCTTTCTTT. Its translation is CASSYSLAGNTEAFF.

This chain joins TRBV12-5 and TRBJ2-3; no firm D call. This CDR3 is 14 amino acids long. Trimming took 2 bases from V and 0 from J, leaving 6 bases between them. Germline V gene lookup returns CDR1 LGHNT and CDR2 FRNRAP. Here the CDR3 DNA reads TGTGCTAGTGGTTTGCGAGCTAGCACAGATACGCAGTATTTT. Encoded protein: CASGLRASTDTQYF.

The chain couples TRBV29-1 to TRBJ1-4; 7 nucleotides line up with TRBD1. The germline gives CDR1 SQVTM, CDR2 ANQGSEA. V lost 2 bases and J lost 5; bases outside the gene matches: 8. The CDR3 runs to 15 residues. The CDR3 sequence: CSVESRGQGNEKLFF. In DNA form, the CDR3 reads TGCAGCGTTGAAAGTAGGGGGCAGGGGAATGAAAAACTGTTTTTT. The complete variable domain, with remaining parts taken from reference TRBV29-1 and TRBJ1-4, reads SAVISQKPSRDICQRGTSLTIQCQVDSQVTMMFWYRQQPGQSLTLIATANQGSEATYESGFVIDKFPISRPNLTFSTLTVSNMSPEDSSIYLCSVESRGQGNEKLFFGSGTQLSVL.

This clone was seen a single time. The rearrangement links TRBV5-4 to TRBJ2-3, with D uncertain. CDR3 length: 16 residues. The germline gives CDR1 SGHNT, CDR2 YYREEE (reference sequence). V was clipped by 0 bases and J by 4 bases, with 15 bases between them. The CDR3, as DNA: TGTGCCAGCAGCTTGGGTATCCGGATGAGCGCAGATACGCAGTATTTT. Protein: CASSLGIRMSADTQYF.

This clone was recorded once. This rearrangement joins TRBV7-2 to TRBJ2-5; D perhaps matches TRBD2 (5 bases). Per germline, CDR1 SGHTA and CDR2 FQGNSA. The length of the CDR3 is 15 residues. The V end was cut by 1 base, the J end by 0 bases, with 9 bases between. CDR3 DNA: TGTGCCAGCAGCTTAGTATCAGCGGACCAAGAGACCCAGTACTTC. Residues: CASSLVSADQETQYF.

The V gene is TRBV28, the J gene TRBJ1-1; unclear D gene. This CDR3 spans 11 amino acids. Trimming pared 5 bases from V and 5 bases from J, leaving 6 bases between. CDR1 is MDHEN and CDR2 is SYDVKM in the germline V gene. CDR3 loop: CASSPITEAFF. The DNA of the CDR3 is TGTGCCAGCAGTCCTATTACTGAAGCTTTCTTT.

The CDR3 spells CASSQRTSGDQYF. CDR3 DNA: TGTGCCAGCAGCCAACGGACTAGCGGAGACCAGTACTTC. The chain combines TRBV7-2 with TRBJ2-5; 10 bases fit TRBD2. Germline V gives CDR1 SGHTA, CDR2 FQGNSA. Trimming took 5 bases from V and 10 from J; bases not matched to a gene: 7. This CDR3 is built from 13 residues.